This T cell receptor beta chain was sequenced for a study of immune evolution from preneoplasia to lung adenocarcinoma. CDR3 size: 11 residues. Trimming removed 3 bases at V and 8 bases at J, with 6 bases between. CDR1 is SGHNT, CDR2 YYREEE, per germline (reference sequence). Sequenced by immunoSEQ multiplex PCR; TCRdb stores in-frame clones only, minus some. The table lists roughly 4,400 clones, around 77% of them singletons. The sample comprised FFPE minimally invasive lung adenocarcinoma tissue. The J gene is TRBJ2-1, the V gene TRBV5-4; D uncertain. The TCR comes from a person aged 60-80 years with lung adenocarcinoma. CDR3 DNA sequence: TGTGCCAGCAGCTCCGTGGATGAGCAGTTCTTC. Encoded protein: CASSSVDEQFF.